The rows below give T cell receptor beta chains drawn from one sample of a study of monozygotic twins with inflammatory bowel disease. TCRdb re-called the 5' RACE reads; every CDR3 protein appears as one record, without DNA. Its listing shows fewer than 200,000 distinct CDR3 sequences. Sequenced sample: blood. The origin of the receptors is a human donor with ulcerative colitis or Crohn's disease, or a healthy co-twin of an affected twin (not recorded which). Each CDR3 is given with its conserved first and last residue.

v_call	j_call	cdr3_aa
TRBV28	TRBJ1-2	CASSLGRAGTF
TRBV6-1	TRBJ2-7	CASSQSLRGYEQYF
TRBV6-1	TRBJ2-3	CASSERGDTDTQYF
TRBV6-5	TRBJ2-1	CASSYTPQGARNEQFF
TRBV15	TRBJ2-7	CATSGEWGRSYEQYF
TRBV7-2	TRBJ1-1	CASSFGTRTEAFF
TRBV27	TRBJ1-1	CASRVQGFEQAFF
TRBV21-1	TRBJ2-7	CASSAPGTAHYEQYF
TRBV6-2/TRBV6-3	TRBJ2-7	CASRTSGRFVYEQYF
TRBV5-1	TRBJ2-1	CASSLGQRRNEQFF
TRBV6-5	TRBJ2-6	CASSYRVFGANVLTF
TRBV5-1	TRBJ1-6	CASSRDGEVYNSPLHF
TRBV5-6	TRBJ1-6	CATGEGIRNNSPLHF
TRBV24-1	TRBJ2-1	CATSDPRRDTYNEQFF
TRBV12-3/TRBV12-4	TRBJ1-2	CASSLAGVSNYGYTF
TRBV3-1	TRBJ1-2	CASSQDSVSSYTF
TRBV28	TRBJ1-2	CASSLGRRYGYTF
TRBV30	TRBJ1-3	CAWSVQASGNTIYF
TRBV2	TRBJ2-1	CASSPLERDEQFF
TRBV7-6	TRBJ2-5	CASSATGTGGGETQYF
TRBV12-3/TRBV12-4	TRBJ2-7	CASSLWGLAGGYEQYF
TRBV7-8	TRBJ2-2	CASSPIAGGSTGELFF
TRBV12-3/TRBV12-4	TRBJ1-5	CASSLGGTGPNQPQHF
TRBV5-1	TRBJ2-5	CASSLVLAEVQETQYF
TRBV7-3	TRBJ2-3	CASSLHGTATDTQYF
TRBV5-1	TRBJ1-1	CASSGSQRNTEAFF
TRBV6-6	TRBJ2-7	CASSLVGLEQYF
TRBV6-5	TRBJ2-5	CASSYLETQYF
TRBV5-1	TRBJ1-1	CASSQSGVGTEAFF
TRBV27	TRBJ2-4	CASSLGTAESIQYF
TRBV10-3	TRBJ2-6	CAISSTGGTGANVQTF
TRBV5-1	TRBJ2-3	CASSLGLAVRGRTDTQYF
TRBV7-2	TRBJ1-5	CASSLARGRDQPQHF
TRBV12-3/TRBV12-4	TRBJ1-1	CASRQTPGRTEAFF
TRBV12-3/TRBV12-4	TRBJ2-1	CATSRVVEQFF
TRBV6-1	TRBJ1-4	CASRPGQGGTNNEKLFF
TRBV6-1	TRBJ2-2	CASRGGGARTGELFF
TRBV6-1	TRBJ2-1	CASSPGLEALTWFF
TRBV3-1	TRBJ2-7	CASSAGSYEQYF
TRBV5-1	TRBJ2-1	CASSGTSSDEQFF
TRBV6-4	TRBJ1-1	CASSDEEGQGAFF
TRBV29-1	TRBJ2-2	CSVSRNTGELFF
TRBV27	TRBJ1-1	CASSSPVAEAFF
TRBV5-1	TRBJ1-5	CASSSGAGQPQHF
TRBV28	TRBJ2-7	CASSLSSGQGKSYEQYF
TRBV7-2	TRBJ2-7	CASSYLRAYEQYF
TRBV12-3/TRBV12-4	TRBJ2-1	CASSFPDRGSRNEQFF
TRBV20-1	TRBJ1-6	CSARGGLSSPLHF
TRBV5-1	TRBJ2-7	CASSFSRNLLYEQYF
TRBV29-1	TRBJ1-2	CSVEAPRDRPNYGYTF